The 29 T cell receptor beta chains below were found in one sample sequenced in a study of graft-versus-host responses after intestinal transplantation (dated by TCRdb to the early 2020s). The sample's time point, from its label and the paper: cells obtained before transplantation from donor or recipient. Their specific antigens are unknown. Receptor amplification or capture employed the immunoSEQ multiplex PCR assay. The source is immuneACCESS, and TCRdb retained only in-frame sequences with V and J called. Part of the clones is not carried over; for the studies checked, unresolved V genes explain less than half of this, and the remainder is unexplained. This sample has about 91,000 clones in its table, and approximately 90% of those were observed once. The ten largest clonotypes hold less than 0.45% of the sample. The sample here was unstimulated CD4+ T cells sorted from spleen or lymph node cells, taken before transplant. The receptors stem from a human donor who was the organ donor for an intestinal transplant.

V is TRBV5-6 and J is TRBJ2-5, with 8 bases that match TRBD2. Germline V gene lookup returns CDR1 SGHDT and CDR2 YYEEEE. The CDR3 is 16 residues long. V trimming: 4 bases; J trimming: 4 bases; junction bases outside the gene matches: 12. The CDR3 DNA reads TGTGCCAGCAGCATTGGCGGCGGGGGGTTCGTAGAGACCCAGTACTTC. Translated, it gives CASSIGGGGFVETQYF.

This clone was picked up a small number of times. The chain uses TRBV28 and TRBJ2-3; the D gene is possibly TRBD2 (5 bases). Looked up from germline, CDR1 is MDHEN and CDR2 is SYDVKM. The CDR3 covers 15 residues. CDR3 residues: CGSASLWETTDTQYF. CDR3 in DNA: TGTGGAAGCGCCTCACTGTGGGAGACAACAGATACGCAGTATTTT.

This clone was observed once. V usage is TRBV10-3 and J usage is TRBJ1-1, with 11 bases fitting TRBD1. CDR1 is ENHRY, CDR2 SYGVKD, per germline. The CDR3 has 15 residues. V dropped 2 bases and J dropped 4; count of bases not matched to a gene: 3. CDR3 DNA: TGTGCCATCAGTGAGGGACAGGGGGCGGGCACTGAAGCTTTCTTT. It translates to CAISEGQGAGTEAFF.

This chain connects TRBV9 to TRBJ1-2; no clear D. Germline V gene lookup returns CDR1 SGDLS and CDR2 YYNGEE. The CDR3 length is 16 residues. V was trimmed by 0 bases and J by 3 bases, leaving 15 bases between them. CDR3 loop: CASSVGVGRRDYGYTF. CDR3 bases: TGTGCCAGCAGCGTAGGGGTCGGCAGGCGGGACTATGGCTACACCTTC. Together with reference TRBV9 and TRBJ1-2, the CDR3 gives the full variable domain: DSGVTQTPKHLITATGQRVTLRCSPRSGDLSVYWYQQSLDQGLQFLIQYYNGEERAKGNILERFSAQQFPDLHSELNLSSLELGDSALYFCASSVGVGRRDYGYTFGSGTRLTVV.

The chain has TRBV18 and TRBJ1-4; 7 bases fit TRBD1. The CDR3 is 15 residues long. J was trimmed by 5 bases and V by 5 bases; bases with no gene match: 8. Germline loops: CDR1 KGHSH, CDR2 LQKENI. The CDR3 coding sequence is TGTGCCAGCTCATCCAGACAGGGAAGAAATGAAAAACTGTTTTTT. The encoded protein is CASSSRQGRNEKLFF.

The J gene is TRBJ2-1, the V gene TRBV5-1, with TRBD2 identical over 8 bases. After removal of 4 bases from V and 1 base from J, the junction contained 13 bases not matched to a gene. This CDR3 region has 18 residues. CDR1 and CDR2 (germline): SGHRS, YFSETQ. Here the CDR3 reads CASSPRGAGDYSYNEQFF. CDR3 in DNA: TGCGCCAGCAGCCCGCGCGGAGCGGGGGATTATTCCTACAATGAGCAGTTCTTC.

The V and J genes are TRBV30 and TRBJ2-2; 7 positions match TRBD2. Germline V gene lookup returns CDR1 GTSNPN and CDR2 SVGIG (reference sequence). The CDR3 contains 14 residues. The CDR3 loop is CAREGLADTGELFF. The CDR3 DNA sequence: TGTGCGAGGGAGGGGCTAGCGGACACCGGGGAGCTGTTTTTT.

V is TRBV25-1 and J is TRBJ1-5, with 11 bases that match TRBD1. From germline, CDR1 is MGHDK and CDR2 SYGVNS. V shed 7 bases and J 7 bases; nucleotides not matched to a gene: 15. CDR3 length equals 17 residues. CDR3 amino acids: CASIFRRDRGWGQPQHF. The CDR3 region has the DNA TGTGCCAGCATTTTTCGCCGGGACAGGGGGTGGGGGCAGCCCCAGCATTTT.

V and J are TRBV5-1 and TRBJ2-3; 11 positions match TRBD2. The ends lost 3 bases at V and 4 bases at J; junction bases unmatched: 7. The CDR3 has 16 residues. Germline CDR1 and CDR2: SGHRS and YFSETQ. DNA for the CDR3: TGCGCCAGCAGCTCAACTAGCGGGAGTTGGGCAGATACGCAGTATTTT. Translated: CASSSTSGSWADTQYF.

The CDR3 DNA follows: TGTGCCAGCAGCTTAGCTAGGGGATCAGATACGCAGTATTTT. It yields the protein CASSLARGSDTQYF. This sequence joins TRBV7-2 and TRBJ2-3, with a weak D call TRBD1 (5 bases). V was clipped by 0 bases and J by 4 bases, with 8 bases between them. This CDR3 has 14 amino acids. Germline V lookup: CDR1 SGHTA, CDR2 FQGNSA.

CDR3 region: CASSQEFPGALGEQFF. Written as DNA, the CDR3 is TGCGCCAGCAGCCAAGAGTTCCCGGGAGCCTTAGGTGAGCAGTTCTTC. This chain connects TRBV4-1 to TRBJ2-1, with a weak D call TRBD2 (6 bases). Trimming stripped 0 bases from V and 9 bases from J, with 18 bases between. Germline values: CDR1 MGHRA, CDR2 YSYEKL. This CDR3 has 16 residues.

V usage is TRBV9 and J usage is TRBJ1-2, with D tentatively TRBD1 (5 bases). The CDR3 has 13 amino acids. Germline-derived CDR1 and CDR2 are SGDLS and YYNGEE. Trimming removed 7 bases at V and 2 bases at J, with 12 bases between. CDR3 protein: CASAPGGNYGYTF. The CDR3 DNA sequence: TGTGCCAGCGCTCCGGGGGGAAACTATGGCTACACCTTC.

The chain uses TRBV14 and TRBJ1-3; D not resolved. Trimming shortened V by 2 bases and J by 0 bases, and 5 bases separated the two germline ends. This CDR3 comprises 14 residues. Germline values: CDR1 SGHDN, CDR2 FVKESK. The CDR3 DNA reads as TGTGCCAGCAGCCAACAGGTCTCTGGAAACACCATATATTTT. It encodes CASSQQVSGNTIYF.

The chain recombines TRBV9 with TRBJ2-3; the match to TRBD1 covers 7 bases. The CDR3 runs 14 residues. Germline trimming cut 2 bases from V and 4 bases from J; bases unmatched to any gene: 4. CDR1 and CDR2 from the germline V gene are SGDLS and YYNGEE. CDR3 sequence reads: CASSVRQGADTQYF. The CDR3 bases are TGTGCCAGCAGCGTGCGACAGGGCGCAGATACGCAGTATTTT.

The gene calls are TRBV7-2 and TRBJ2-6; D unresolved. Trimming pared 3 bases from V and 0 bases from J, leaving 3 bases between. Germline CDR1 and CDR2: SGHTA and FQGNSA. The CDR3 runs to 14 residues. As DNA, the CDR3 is TGTGCCAGCAGCTTTAGCTCTGGGGCCAACGTCCTGACTTTC. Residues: CASSFSSGANVLTF. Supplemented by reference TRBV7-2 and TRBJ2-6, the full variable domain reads GAGVSQSPSNKVTEKGKDVELRCDPISGHTALYWYRQSLGQGLEFLIYFQGNSAPDKSGLPSDRFSAERTGGSVSTLTIQRTQQEDSAVYLCASSFSSGANVLTFGAGSRLTVL.

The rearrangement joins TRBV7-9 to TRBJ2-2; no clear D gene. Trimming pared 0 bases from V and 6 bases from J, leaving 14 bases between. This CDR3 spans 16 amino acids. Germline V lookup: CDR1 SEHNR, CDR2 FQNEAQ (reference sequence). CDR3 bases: TGTGCCAGCAGCTTAGCAGAAGTGAGGTTTTCCGGGGAGCTGTTTTTT. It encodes CASSLAEVRFSGELFF.

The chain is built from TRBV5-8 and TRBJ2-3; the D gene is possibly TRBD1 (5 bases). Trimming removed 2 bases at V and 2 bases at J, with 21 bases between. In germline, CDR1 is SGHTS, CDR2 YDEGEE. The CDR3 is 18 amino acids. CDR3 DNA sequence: TGTGCCAGCAGCTTAATTCTGTTTGGGGCCACCCACACAGATACGCAGTATTTT. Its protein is CASSLILFGATHTDTQYF.

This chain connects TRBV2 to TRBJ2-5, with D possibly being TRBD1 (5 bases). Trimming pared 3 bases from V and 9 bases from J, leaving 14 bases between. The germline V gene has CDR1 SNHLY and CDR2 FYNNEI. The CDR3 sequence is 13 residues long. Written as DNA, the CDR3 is TGTGCCAGCAGTGAGGCGACTGTAGGGGCCCAGTACTTC. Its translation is CASSEATVGAQYF.

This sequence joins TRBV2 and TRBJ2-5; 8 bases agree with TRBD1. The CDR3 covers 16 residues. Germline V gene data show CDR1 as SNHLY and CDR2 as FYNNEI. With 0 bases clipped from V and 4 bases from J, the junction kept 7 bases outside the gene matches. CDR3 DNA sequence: TGTGCCAGCAGTGAAGCTCTGGACAGGGTCGTAGAGACCCAGTACTTC. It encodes CASSEALDRVVETQYF.

This chain's CDR3 is CASSFGRRESHEQFF. The CDR3 DNA is TGTGCCAGCAGTTTTGGTCGGCGGGAGTCGCATGAGCAGTTCTTC. This chain uses TRBV28 with TRBJ2-1; 7 bases fit TRBD2. The V segment lost 3 bases and the J segment 8 bases; nucleotides outside the gene matches: 10. CDR3 length: 15 residues. Germline V gene lookup returns CDR1 MDHEN and CDR2 SYDVKM. The entire variable domain, with the rest obtained from reference TRBV28 and TRBJ2-1, is as follows: DVKVTQSSRYLVKRTGEKVFLECVQDMDHENMFWYRQDPGLGLRLIYFSYDVKMKEKGDIPEGYSVSREKKERFSLILESASTNQTSMYLCASSFGRRESHEQFFGPGTRLTVL.

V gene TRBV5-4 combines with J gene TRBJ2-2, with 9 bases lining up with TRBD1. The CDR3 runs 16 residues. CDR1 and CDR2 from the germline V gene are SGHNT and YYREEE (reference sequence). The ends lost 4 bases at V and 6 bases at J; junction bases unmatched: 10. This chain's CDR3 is CASSQNLQGASGELFF. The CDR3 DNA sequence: TGTGCCAGCAGCCAGAACCTACAGGGGGCGTCCGGGGAGCTGTTTTTT. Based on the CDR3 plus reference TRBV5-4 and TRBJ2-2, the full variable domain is ETGVTQSPTHLIKTRGQQVTLRCSSQSGHNTVSWYQQALGQGPQFIFQYYREEENGRGNFPPRFSGLQFPNYSSELNVNALELDDSALYLCASSQNLQGASGELFFGEGSRLTVL.

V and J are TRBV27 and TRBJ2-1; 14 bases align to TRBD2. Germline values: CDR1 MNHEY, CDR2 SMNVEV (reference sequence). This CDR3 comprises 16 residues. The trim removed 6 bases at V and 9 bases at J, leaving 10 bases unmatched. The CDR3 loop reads CASSPFLTSGRAEQFF. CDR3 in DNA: TGTGCCAGCAGCCCATTTCTGACTAGCGGGAGGGCTGAGCAGTTCTTC.

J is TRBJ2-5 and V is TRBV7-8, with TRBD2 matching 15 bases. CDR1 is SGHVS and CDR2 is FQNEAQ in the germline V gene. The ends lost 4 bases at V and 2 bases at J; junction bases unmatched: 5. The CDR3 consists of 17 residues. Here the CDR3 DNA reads TGTGCCAGCAGCTGGACTAGCGGGGGGGGGAATCAAGAGACCCAGTACTTC. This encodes CASSWTSGGGNQETQYF.

CDR3 in DNA: TGTGCCAGCAGCTTGGACAGGGGGACCTACAATGAGCAGTTCTTC. It specifies CASSLDRGTYNEQFF. This chain connects TRBV5-4 to TRBJ2-1; 8 bases align to TRBD1. Germline loops: CDR1 SGHNT, CDR2 YYREEE (reference sequence). The CDR3 covers 15 residues. The junction had 1 base not matched to a gene; V was cut back by 0 bases and J by 2 bases.

The CDR3 is CASSKVVGGTADTQYF. The CDR3 nucleotides read TGTGCCAGCAGCAAAGTGGTTGGGGGGACAGCAGATACGCAGTATTTT. The chain carries TRBV4-2 and TRBJ2-3; TRBD1 is a possible D gene (7 bases). The germline gives CDR1 LGHNA, CDR2 YNFKEQ. CDR3 size: 16 residues. The germline V and J ends were trimmed by 5 bases and 4 bases, with 19 bases remaining between them.

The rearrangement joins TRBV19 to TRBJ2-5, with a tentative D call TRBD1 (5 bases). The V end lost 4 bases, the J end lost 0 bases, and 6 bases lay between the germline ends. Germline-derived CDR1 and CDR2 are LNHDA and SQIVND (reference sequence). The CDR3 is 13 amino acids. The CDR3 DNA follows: TGTGCCAGTAGTAGACAGTACCAAGAGACCCAGTACTTC. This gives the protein CASSRQYQETQYF.

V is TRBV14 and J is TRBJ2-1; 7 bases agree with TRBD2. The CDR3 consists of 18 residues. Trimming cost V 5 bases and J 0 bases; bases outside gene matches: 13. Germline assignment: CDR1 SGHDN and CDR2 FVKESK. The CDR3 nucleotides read TGTGCCAGCAGCGAAAGACGGGGGGACGCGAGCTCCTACAATGAGCAGTTCTTC. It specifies CASSERRGDASSYNEQFF.

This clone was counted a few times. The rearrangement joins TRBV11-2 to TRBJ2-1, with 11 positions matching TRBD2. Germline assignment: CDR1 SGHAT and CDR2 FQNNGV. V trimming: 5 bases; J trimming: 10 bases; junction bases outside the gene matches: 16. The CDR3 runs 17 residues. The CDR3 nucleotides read TGTGCCAGCAGCCGAACCCCGGTAGCGGGAGGGGTTATAGAGCAGTTCTTC. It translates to CASSRTPVAGGVIEQFF.

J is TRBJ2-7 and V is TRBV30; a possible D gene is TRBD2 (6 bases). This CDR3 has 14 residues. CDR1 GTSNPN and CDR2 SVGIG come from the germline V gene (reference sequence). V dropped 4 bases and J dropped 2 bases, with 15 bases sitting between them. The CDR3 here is CAWTPSVNTYEQYF. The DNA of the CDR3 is TGTGCCTGGACCCCTAGCGTGAATACCTACGAGCAGTACTTC. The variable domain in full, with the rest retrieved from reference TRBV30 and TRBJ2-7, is SQTIHQWPATLVQPVGSPLSLECTVEGTSNPNLYWYRQAAGRGLQLLFYSVGIGQISSEVPQNLSASRPQDRQFILSSKKLLLSDSGFYLCAWTPSVNTYEQYFGPGTRLTVT.